The T cell receptor beta chain under discussion was sequenced for a study of cytomegalovirus exposure and HLA in healthy donors. Findings and limits, study-wide: Some highly shared sequence variants likely arose as a pipeline artifact. From TCR beta sequences, most subjects' HLA-A and HLA-B alleles were reportedly predicted accurately. In a later analysis, most CMV-associated TCR beta chains appeared HLA-restricted.

Researchers ran the PCR with 60 Vbeta and 13 Jbeta primers. Sequenced by immunoSEQ multiplex PCR; TCRdb stores in-frame clones only, minus some. Here the sample spans some 170,000 clones, 80% being singletons. The CDR3 covers 14 residues. The ends were cut back, 5 bases at V and 7 bases at J, with 18 bases in the middle. Germline V CDR1 and CDR2: SGHTA, FQGTGA. Worth noting for this clone: Its matching antigen is unknown.

The TCR originated in a man aged 18 to 29 in good health and CMV-seropositive. The chain recombines TRBV7-3 with TRBJ2-7; a weak D match, TRBD2 (7 bases). The specimen was PBMCs. CDR3 DNA sequence: TGTGCCAGCAGCCAAAATGGGGGGGGCGGGGAGCAGTACTTC. It codes for CASSQNGGGGEQYF.